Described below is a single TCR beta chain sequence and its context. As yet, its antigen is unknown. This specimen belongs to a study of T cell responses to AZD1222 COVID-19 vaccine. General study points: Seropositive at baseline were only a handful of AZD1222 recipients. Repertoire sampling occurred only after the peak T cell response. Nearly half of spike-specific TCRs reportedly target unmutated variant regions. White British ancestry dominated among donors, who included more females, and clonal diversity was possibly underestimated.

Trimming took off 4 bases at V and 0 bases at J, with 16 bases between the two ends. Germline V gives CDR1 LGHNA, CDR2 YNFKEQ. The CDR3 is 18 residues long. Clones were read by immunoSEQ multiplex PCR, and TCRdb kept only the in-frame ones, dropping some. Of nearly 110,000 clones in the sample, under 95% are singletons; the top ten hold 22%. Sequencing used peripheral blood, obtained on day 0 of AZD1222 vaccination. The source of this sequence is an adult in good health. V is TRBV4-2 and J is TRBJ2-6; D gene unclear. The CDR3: CASSPQMWSASGANVLTF. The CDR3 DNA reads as TGTGCCAGCAGCCCTCAAATGTGGAGTGCCTCTGGGGCCAACGTCCTGACTTTC.